This record concerns one TCR beta chain sequence. Its antigen is unknown. This entry is derived from a study of cytomegalovirus exposure and HLA in healthy donors. For the study at large: Unique TCRs numbering about 87 million, obtained from HLA-typed donors, made up an early data release. Overall study findings and caveats: Per published accounts, TCR beta sequences correctly predicted the HLA-A and HLA-B alleles of most subjects. With DRB1 most and HLA-C fewest, TCR association rates differed between HLA loci in a later analysis.

The CDR3 is 17 amino acids. Germline CDR1 and CDR2: SNHLY and FYNNEI. Trimming took 4 bases from V and 3 from J, leaving 21 bases between them. A multiplex PCR was run with 60 Vbeta primers and 13 Jbeta primers. The table came from immunoSEQ multiplex PCR; TCRdb's copy has only in-frame clones and leaves some out. The table shows 150,000 to 200,000 clones, with over 80% occurring only once. The TCR was taken from a girl aged 5-17 years in good health and CMV-seropositive. Sequencing was performed on PBMCs. The chain links TRBV2 to TRBJ2-5, with a tentative D call TRBD2 (6 bases). Here the CDR3 DNA reads TGTGCCAGCAGTGGGACGACATGGCGGGAAACTAAAGAGACCCAGTACTTC. Its protein product is CASSGTTWRETKETQYF.